Listed here are 25 T cell receptor beta chains from one sample, sequenced in a study of identical twins. MiXCR, run by TCRdb on the 5' RACE reads, gives a single entry per CDR3 protein. Among a few hundred thousand distinct CDR3 sequences listed, roughly 9% were seen once. Sequencing was carried out using naive T cells sorted from blood. The receptors here all came from a woman aged 45-65 years in good health.

This clonotype has a count of ten or more. J is TRBJ1-1 and V is TRBV5-1; no reliable D call. Germline CDR1 SGHRS, CDR2 YFSETQ. The CDR3 is 12 amino acids. The ends were cut back, 6 bases at V and 2 bases at J, with 8 bases in the middle. The CDR3 spells CASKGLNTEAFF. In DNA form, the CDR3 reads TGCGCCAGCAAAGGGCTAAACACTGAAGCTTTCTTT.

V is TRBV3-1 and J is TRBJ2-7; D unresolved. Between the trimmed V and J ends, which lost 1 base and 5 bases, there was a span of 9 bases. The CDR3 is 13 residues long. Germline V CDR1 and CDR2: LGHDT, YNNKEL (reference sequence). The CDR3 DNA sequence: TGTGCCAGCAGCCAAGCTAGTTTCGACGAGCAGTACTTC. This sequence encodes CASSQASFDEQYF.

The chain joins TRBV20-1 to TRBJ1-6; a possible D gene is TRBD1 (5 bases). V dropped 2 bases and J dropped 7 bases, with 12 bases sitting between them. The CDR3 totals 14 residues. Germline-derived CDR1 and CDR2 are DFQATT and SNEGSKA (reference sequence). CDR3 nucleotides: TGCAGTGCTAGATTGGGGGTTCCGAATTCACCCCTCCACTTT. Its translation is CSARLGVPNSPLHF.

This sequence joins TRBV5-1 and TRBJ1-3, with TRBD1 matching 7 bases. The trim removed 4 bases at V and 0 bases at J, leaving 4 bases unmatched. The germline V gene encodes CDR1 SGHRS and CDR2 YFSETQ. This CDR3 region has 15 residues. The CDR3 spells CASSTGDSSGNTIYF. In DNA form, the CDR3 reads TGCGCCAGCAGCACAGGGGACAGCTCTGGAAACACCATATATTTT.

A word on this clonotype: A much larger clone lies one base from this, so it may be a read error. The chain employs TRBV6-6 and TRBJ2-2; D gene uncertain. Germline CDR1 reads MNHNY; CDR2 reads SVGAGI (reference sequence). V was shortened by 6 bases and J by 1 base, with 6 bases between the two germline ends. There are 13 residues in the CDR3. The CDR3 DNA follows: TGTGCCAGCAGCGTCAGGAACACCGGGGAGCTGTTTTTT. The encoded protein is CASSVRNTGELFF.

This clonotype was seen a few times. The genes are TRBV2 and TRBJ1-1; D gene uncertain. CDR3 length equals 14 residues. Germline-derived CDR1 and CDR2 are SNHLY and FYNNEI. Trimming took 2 bases from V and 4 from J, leaving 11 bases between them. The CDR3 region has the DNA TGTGCCAGCAGTGAATTAGTTGGAGGCACTGAAGCTTTCTTT. Its protein product is CASSELVGGTEAFF.

This clonotype occurred many times. The chain joins TRBV16 to TRBJ2-5; D is possibly TRBD1 (5 bases). This CDR3 is 14 amino acids long. Looked up from germline, CDR1 is KGHSY and CDR2 is FQNENV. V dropped 0 bases and J dropped 4 bases, with 9 bases sitting between them. As DNA, the CDR3 is TGTGCCAGCAGCCAATCGGCAGGGTCAGAGACCCAGTACTTC. Amino acids: CASSQSAGSETQYF.

The V and J genes are TRBV10-3 and TRBJ2-3; 8 bases match TRBD1. J lost 2 bases, V lost 5 bases, and 6 bases had no gene match. Germline CDR1 reads ENHRY; CDR2 reads SYGVKD. This CDR3 is built from 15 residues. The CDR3, as DNA: TGTGCCATCAGTCCAAGGACAGGGTCCACAGATACGCAGTATTTT. Its protein is CAISPRTGSTDTQYF.

This chain connects TRBV29-1 to TRBJ2-7; possibly TRBD2 for D (6 bases). Trimming took 6 bases from V and 1 from J, leaving 16 bases between them. CDR3 size: 14 residues. The germline V gene has CDR1 SQVTM and CDR2 ANQGSEA. CDR3 sequence: CSVAGTGTSYEQYF. CDR3 DNA: TGCAGCGTGGCCGGGACTGGTACTTCCTACGAGCAGTACTTC.

This clonotype was seen at least ten times. The J gene is TRBJ2-5, the V gene TRBV6-5; 7 positions match TRBD1. The ends lost 7 bases at V and 3 bases at J; junction bases unmatched: 5. The CDR3 covers 13 residues. Germline V lookup: CDR1 MNHEY, CDR2 SVGAGI. Here the CDR3 DNA reads TGTGCCAGCATCGGGACAGAGAAAGAGACCCAGTACTTC. Translating it yields CASIGTEKETQYF.

A few counts support this clonotype. CDR3 DNA sequence: TGTGCCAGCAGCCAAGATTTCGGCGGGGAGCTGTTTTTT. Translation gives CASSQDFGGELFF. This chain links TRBV14 with TRBJ2-2, with D uncertain. With 0 bases removed from V and 7 bases from J, the gap between germline ends came to 6 bases. This CDR3 comprises 13 residues. From germline, CDR1 is SGHDN and CDR2 FVKESK.

V and J are TRBV7-2 and TRBJ2-3; D possibly matches TRBD1 or TRBD2 (5 bases each). V was pared by 5 bases and J by 3 bases, with 18 bases between. The germline V gene encodes CDR1 SGHTA and CDR2 FQGNSA. The CDR3 runs to 16 residues. CDR3 in amino acids: CASSLLGLGRTDTQYF. CDR3 nucleotide sequence: TGTGCCAGCAGCCTCCTCGGACTGGGGCGAACAGATACGCAGTATTTT.

J is TRBJ2-5 and V is TRBV6-6, with D unresolved. The CDR3 loop spans 14 amino acids. Germline V gives CDR1 MNHNY, CDR2 SVGAGI (reference sequence). Trimming took 0 bases from V and 5 from J, leaving 10 bases between them. The CDR3, as DNA: TGTGCCAGCAGTTACTCGTTGGGATTTGAGACCCAGTACTTC. Its protein product is CASSYSLGFETQYF.

This clonotype was observed at least ten times. This chain uses TRBV12-3 or TRBV12-4 with TRBJ2-2; D unclear. The CDR3 spans 15 residues. V lost 5 bases and J lost 10, with 20 bases in between. This CDR3 reads CASSPQQGHGPELFF. The CDR3 DNA reads TGTGCCAGCAGTCCCCAGCAAGGGCATGGCCCGGAGCTGTTTTTT.

This clonotype appeared a few times. This sequence joins TRBV11-3 and TRBJ1-6; TRBD1 is a possible D gene (6 bases). The CDR3 consists of 17 residues. Trimming pared 4 bases from V and 9 bases from J, leaving 22 bases between. Germline lookup yields CDR1 SGHNT and CDR2 YENEEA. The CDR3 region has the DNA TGTGCCAGCAGCTCCTACCTCCGGGACAAACCCCCTTCACCCCTCCACTTT. It translates to CASSSYLRDKPPSPLHF. Looking up the rest from reference TRBV11-3 and TRBJ1-6 gives the full variable domain: EAGVVQSPRYKIIEKKQPVAFWCNPISGHNTLYWYLQNLGQGPELLIRYENEEAVDDSQLPKDRFSAERLKGVDSTLKIQPAELGDSAVYLCASSSYLRDKPPSPLHFGNGTRLTVT.

This clonotype appeared a few times. The chain recombines TRBV7-9 with TRBJ2-1; 7 bases match TRBD2. CDR3 size: 16 residues. Germline V gene data show CDR1 as SEHNR and CDR2 as FQNEAQ (reference sequence). With V trimmed by 5 bases and J by 1 base, 8 bases remained unmatched. The chain's CDR3 is CASSPPAGVSYNEQFF. CDR3 DNA: TGTGCCAGCAGCCCACCTGCGGGAGTGTCCTACAATGAGCAGTTCTTC.

This sequence joins TRBV20-1 and TRBJ2-2; 8 nucleotides agree with TRBD2. The J segment lost 5 bases and the V segment lost 2 bases, leaving 4 bases of the junction unmatched. Germline V gene lookup returns CDR1 DFQATT and CDR2 SNEGSKA (reference sequence). This CDR3 comprises 14 residues. The DNA for the CDR3 is TGCAGTGCTAGACCCGGGACTAGGACCGGGGAGCTGTTTTTT. Translating gives CSARPGTRTGELFF.

This clonotype has at least ten counts. This chain connects TRBV5-6 to TRBJ2-1; D remains unclear. Trimming pared 0 bases from V and 0 bases from J, leaving 10 bases between. The CDR3 runs 16 residues. The germline CDR1 and CDR2 sequences are SGHDT and YYEEEE. The CDR3, as DNA: TGTGCCAGCAGCTTGGTATCCCAAAGCTCCTACAATGAGCAGTTCTTC. The encoded protein is CASSLVSQSSYNEQFF. The variable domain in full, completed from reference TRBV5-6 and TRBJ2-1, reads DAGVTQSPTHLIKTRGQQVTLRCSPKSGHDTVSWYQQALGQGPQFIFQYYEEEERQRGNFPDRFSGHQFPNYSSELNVNALLLGDSALYLCASSLVSQSSYNEQFFGPGTRLTVL.

In this sample, this clonotype turned up many times. V is TRBV20-1 and J is TRBJ1-2; tentative D call: TRBD1 (5 bases). Per germline, CDR1 DFQATT and CDR2 SNEGSKA (reference sequence). V was trimmed by 4 bases and J by 0 bases, leaving 15 bases between them. This CDR3 has 15 amino acids. The CDR3 spells CSAKPPGLSNYGYTF. The CDR3 nucleotides read TGCAGTGCTAAGCCCCCGGGGCTTTCTAACTATGGCTACACCTTC.

The V gene is TRBV6-1, the J gene TRBJ2-1; tentatively, D is TRBD2 (5 bases). The CDR3 is 11 amino acids. CDR1 MNHNS and CDR2 SASEGT come from the germline V gene. Trimming left V 7 bases short and J 8 bases short, with 9 bases between. CDR3 in DNA: TGTGCCAGCAATGGCGGGTATGAGCAGTTCTTC. This gives the protein CASNGGYEQFF.

The chain carries TRBV7-9 and TRBJ1-5, with D perhaps TRBD1 (6 bases). V lost 4 bases, J lost 6 bases, and 10 bases lay in between. CDR3 length equals 13 residues. The germline V gene has CDR1 SEHNR and CDR2 FQNEAQ (reference sequence). DNA of the CDR3: TGTGCCAGCAGCTGGCAGGGGATTCAGCCCCAGCATTTT. This gives the protein CASSWQGIQPQHF.

This clonotype was recorded a few times. The V gene is TRBV6-5, the J gene TRBJ2-7; 8 nucleotides align to TRBD1. This CDR3 contains 14 residues. CDR1 and CDR2 (germline): MNHEY, SVGAGI. The V and J ends lost 3 bases and 1 base, in that order; junction bases with no gene match: 2. CDR3 loop: CASSYQGASYEQYF. The DNA of the CDR3 is TGTGCCAGCAGTTATCAGGGGGCGTCCTACGAGCAGTACTTC.

This clonotype came up a few times. The chain couples TRBV27 to TRBJ2-7; D is possibly TRBD2 (5 bases). Germline V gene lookup returns CDR1 MNHEY and CDR2 SMNVEV (reference sequence). V was shortened by 8 bases and J by 0 bases, with 5 bases between the two germline ends. This CDR3 has 11 amino acids. The CDR3 DNA follows: TGTGCCAGCGGGAGCTCCTACGAGCAGTACGTC. Protein: CASGSSYEQYV.

This clonotype was counted at least ten times. J is TRBJ2-3 and V is TRBV7-9; D gene ambiguous. The CDR3 is 8 residues long. The germline V gene encodes CDR1 SEHNR and CDR2 FQNEAQ (reference sequence). Trimming took off 1 base at V and 13 bases at J, with 0 bases between the two ends. In nucleotides, the CDR3 is TGTGCCAGCAGCTTAGAGTATTTT. Protein: CASSLEYF.

This clonotype has only a few counts. The junction shows a germline mismatch at one end, possibly a read error. The chain is built from TRBV7-7 and TRBJ2-2; TRBD2 is a possible D gene (6 bases). The CDR3 is made up of 15 amino acids. The germline V gene has CDR1 SSHAT and CDR2 FNYEAQ (reference sequence). The CDR3 is CASSPGSANTGELFF. CDR3 in DNA: TGTGCTAGCAGCCCCGGGAGCGCGAACACCGGGGAGCTGTTTTTT. The entire variable domain, with the rest obtained from reference TRBV7-7 and TRBJ2-2, is as follows: GAGVSQSPRYKVTKRGQDVTLRCDPISSHATLYWYQQALGQGPEFLTYFNYEAQPDKSGLPSDRFSAERPEGSISTLTIQRTEQRDSAMYRCASSPGSANTGELFFGEGSRLTVL.